This TCR beta chain came from a study of identical twins (dated by TCRdb to about 2016). Regarding the complete study: To test whether fetal clonotypes persist, the study used deep sequencing on TCR alpha and beta repertoires from monozygotic twins, unrelated adults of various ages, and cord blood. To rule out contamination, replicate twin experiments were performed at different times with different library preparation protocols.

Results and caveats for the whole study, not just this receptor: Out-of-frame TCR alpha sequences shared between twins showed an excess of low generation-probability sequences compared with coincidental sharing between unrelated individuals. Abundant cord blood beta clonotypes carried fewer insertions; young adult naive repertoires showed a weaker similar trend, while memory repertoires showed none. Because the same donors could not be followed over many years, the conclusions relied on cross-sectional statistical analysis. In beta out-of-frame sequences, excess twin sharing was weaker, because having fewer shared sequences lowered the signal-to-noise ratio. Out-of-frame TCR alpha sharing in monozygotic twins was systematically underestimated by recombination models, whereas sharing between unrelated individuals was in agreement with the recombination models. Zero-insertion analyses could be partly confounded by invariant T cells such as MAIT and iNKT, although diverse VJ usage argued against such confounding for most clonotypes.

The library was prepared using 5' RACE. Sequenced using an Illumina HiSeq 2000. A universal primer binding site was added through template switching, and the final cDNA carried a unique molecular identifier so that TCR cDNA molecules could be counted accurately. Specific primers in the conserved constant-segment region were used to synthesize first-strand cDNA for TCR alpha and beta chains. To control for contamination, every cDNA library carried two barcodes: a SMART-Mk sample barcode plus Illumina barcodes. TruSeq adapter sequences and Illumina sample barcodes were added in two successive PCR steps. The Illumina HiSeq platform was used with custom primers to sequence TCR alpha and beta cDNA libraries. As for how the authors treated the data: MiGEC processed the raw reads to extract unique molecular identifiers, while MiXCR was used to determine the CDR3 positions. Recombination models were inferred per individual with the repgenHMM and IGoR tools using an EM algorithm. The analysis of shared clonotypes was done with the tcR package in R, with sharing normalized by the product of cloneset sizes. To study raw recombination free of thymic and clonal selection effects, out-of-frame nonproductive sequences were analyzed. The raw public data were reprocessed by TCRdb itself: fastp quality trimming at Q25, MiXCR clonotype calling, in-frame beta chains only. Rows merge per CDR3 protein into single entries with the most common DNA and genes. TCRdb assigned the V and J calls; the authors' analysis was not used. The sample table shows around 1.7 million distinct CDR3 sequences, and more than 30% are seen once. Jointly, the top ten make up more than 0.25% of the sample.

All donors were healthy Caucasians. Details on this clonotype: It has no known antigen specificity. No base-level quality is on record; no much larger clone is a single base apart.

Based on the germline V gene (reference sequence), the CDR1 and CDR2 sequences are MNHNY and SVGAGI. The germline V end is reduced by 3 bases and the J end by 4 bases; junction bases left unmatched: 6. The CDR3, cysteine through phenylalanine, is 16 amino acids long. The only DNA kept is the CDR3, 48 bases in frame from the first base. The chain uses TRBV6-6 and TRBJ1-6; TRBD1 fits 7 bases in the junction. Sequencing was carried out using cord blood. The sequence came from a newborn girl in good health. The nucleotide sequence reads TGTGCCAGCAGTTATCGACAGGGCCTATATAATTCACCCCTCCACTTT. Translated, it reads CASSYRQGLYNSPLHF.